Below are 2 T cell receptor beta chains sequenced from a single sample in a study of T cell clusters in autoimmune cytopenias. TRB was amplified from about 270 ng of peripheral blood genomic DNA per sample. One tube held mixed TRB-A and TRB-B primer pools for touch-down PCR. From its re-call of the multiplex PCR reads, TCRdb lists each CDR3 protein once, without DNA. The sample has a few thousand distinct CDR3 sequences; the top ten hold 15% to 19%. This sample also belongs to another study, concerning T cell repertoires in aging, cancer and after chemotherapy.

Sequenced material: peripheral blood. The receptors were gathered from a human donor in good health.

V and J are TRBV5-1 and TRBJ2-3; TCRdb reports TRBD1, a call that lacks DNA to check it against. This CDR3 has 13 amino acids. CDR1 and CDR2 from the germline V gene are SGHRS and YFSETQ. This CDR3 is CASSSIQGDTQYF.

J is TRBJ2-2 and V is TRBV20-1; the TCRdb call, TRBD2, lacks DNA for checking. Germline CDR1 DFQATT, CDR2 SNEGSKA (reference sequence). The CDR3 totals 14 residues. CDR3 sequence: CSARGDSNTGELFF.